This TCR beta chain was captured by sequencing in a study of cytomegalovirus exposure and HLA in healthy donors. Both 60 Vbeta primers and 13 Jbeta primers went into the PCR. Sequencing was performed with immunoSEQ multiplex PCR; in TCRdb, only in-frame clones are kept and a portion is missing. The profile shows 80,000 or so clones, 72% of them singletons. Germline trimming cut 1 base from V and 10 bases from J; bases unmatched to any gene: 9. Germline V gene data show CDR1 as SGHVS and CDR2 as FQNEAQ. The CDR3 has 14 residues. The source of this sequence is a woman in her thirties or forties in good health and CMV-seropositive. The rearrangement uses TRBV7-8 and TRBJ1-1; 7 nucleotides match TRBD1. Sequenced input: PBMCs. The CDR3 nucleotides are TGTGCCAGCAGCTTAGATGGGACAGCTCTGGGAGCTTTCTTT. Translated, it gives CASSLDGTALGAFF.